Below, 26 T cell receptor beta chains from the same sample are listed, as sequenced in a study of shared clonotypes between healthy human individuals. Assay: immunoSEQ multiplex PCR; the TCRdb copy retains only in-frame clones and omits some. The table has about 480,000 clones, 60% to 85% seen once; the top ten hold 10% to 15%. The sequenced material came from PBMCs. The receptors were gathered from a woman aged 40 to 50 in good health. Some clones in this sample may be carry-over from other donors' samples.

The chain employs TRBV6-1 and TRBJ1-1; D possibly corresponds to TRBD1 (6 bases). CDR1 is MNHNS, CDR2 SASEGT, per germline. The V end lost 4 bases, the J end lost 4 bases, and 7 bases lay between the germline ends. This CDR3 is 12 amino acids long. The CDR3 is CASSGRGTEAFF. The CDR3 coding sequence is TGTGCCAGCAGTGGCAGGGGCACTGAAGCTTTCTTT.

For this clone: With a much larger clone just one base away, this may be a read error. The chain employs TRBV6-6 and TRBJ2-1; D possibly uses TRBD1 or TRBD2 (6 bases each). Germline V gene sequence: CDR1 MNHNY, CDR2 SVGAGI (reference sequence). The CDR3 is 15 residues long. CDR3 amino acids: CASSPTRGGHNGQFF. CDR3 DNA: TGTGCCAGCAGCCCGACTAGAGGGGGGCACAATGGGCAGTTCTTC.

The gene calls are TRBV13 and TRBJ2-3; D gene unclear. The germline gives CDR1 PRHDT, CDR2 FYEKMQ (reference sequence). V dropped 5 bases and J dropped 6 bases, with 6 bases sitting between them. This CDR3 comprises 11 residues. CDR3 residues: CASSLLDTQYF. DNA for the CDR3: TGTGCCAGCAGCCTACTTGATACGCAGTATTTT.

The V gene is TRBV28, the J gene TRBJ1-1; the D gene is possibly TRBD1 (5 bases). CDR3 length equals 14 residues. The germline gives CDR1 MDHEN, CDR2 SYDVKM. With 5 bases removed from V and 1 base from J, the gap between germline ends came to 11 bases. The CDR3 region is CASSNLQGNTEAFF. DNA of the CDR3: TGTGCCAGCAGTAATCTTCAGGGGAACACTGAAGCTTTCTTT.

The chain employs TRBV5-6 and TRBJ2-3, with D perhaps TRBD1 or TRBD2 (5 bases each). The ends were cut back, 2 bases at V and 3 bases at J, with 22 bases in the middle. CDR1 and CDR2 from the germline V gene are SGHDT and YYEEEE. The CDR3 spans 18 residues. The CDR3 loop is CASSLYFRGLNPTDTQYF. The DNA of the CDR3 is TGTGCCAGCAGCTTATACTTCCGGGGCCTGAACCCAACAGATACGCAGTATTTT.

This clone was detected only once. The chain employs TRBV11-2 and TRBJ2-6, with a possible D match to TRBD1 (5 bases). The CDR3 loop spans 16 amino acids. Per the germline V gene, CDR1 is SGHAT and CDR2 is FQNNGV. Trimming took off 5 bases at V and 3 bases at J, with 14 bases between the two ends. CDR3 residues: CASSETQVRGANVLTF. The CDR3 DNA follows: TGTGCCAGCAGCGAAACACAGGTCCGTGGGGCCAACGTCCTGACTTTC.

This chain joins TRBV4-2 and TRBJ2-3; 9 nucleotides line up with TRBD1. The CDR3 has 18 amino acids. CDR1 is LGHNA and CDR2 is YNFKEQ in the germline V gene. J lost 1 base, V lost 0 bases, and 8 bases had no gene match. The CDR3 loop is CASSQDQRGQGGTDTQYF. Here the CDR3 DNA reads TGTGCCAGCAGCCAAGATCAACGGGGACAGGGAGGCACAGATACGCAGTATTTT.

The chain links TRBV4-2 to TRBJ2-1, with D perhaps TRBD2 (6 bases). Trimming left V 0 bases short and J 5 bases short, with 14 bases between. In germline, CDR1 is LGHNA, CDR2 YNFKEQ. CDR3 length: 16 residues. CDR3 DNA sequence: TGTGCCAGCAGCCAAGAAGGTGGGGGGAAGGACAATGAGCAGTTCTTC. The encoded protein is CASSQEGGGKDNEQFF.

The chain carries TRBV5-1 and TRBJ2-1; D perhaps matches TRBD2 (6 bases). This CDR3 region has 16 residues. Germline CDR1 reads SGHRS; CDR2 reads YFSETQ. The V and J ends lost 2 bases and 0 bases respectively, with 12 bases between them. The CDR3 DNA sequence: TGCGCCAGCAGCTTCTTAGCGGAGAGCTCCTACAATGAGCAGTTCTTC. It translates to CASSFLAESSYNEQFF.

V gene TRBV5-1 combines with J gene TRBJ1-1, with 9 bases identical to TRBD1. J gave up 2 bases and V 0 bases, and 8 bases lay outside the gene matches. Germline V lookup: CDR1 SGHRS, CDR2 YFSETQ. The CDR3 spans 17 residues. CDR3 in amino acids: CASSLGSRQGGNTEAFF. In nucleotides, the CDR3 is TGCGCCAGCAGCTTGGGGTCGCGACAGGGGGGCAACACTGAAGCTTTCTTT. The variable domain in full, completed from reference TRBV5-1 and TRBJ1-1, reads KAGVTQTPRYLIKTRGQQVTLSCSPISGHRSVSWYQQTPGQGLQFLFEYFSETQRNKGNFPGRFSGRQFSNSRSEMNVSTLELGDSALYLCASSLGSRQGGNTEAFFGQGTRLTVV.

The chain has TRBV28 and TRBJ1-2, with D possibly TRBD1 on 5 matching bases. This CDR3 is 14 amino acids long. Germline V gene lookup returns CDR1 MDHEN and CDR2 SYDVKM. The ends were cut back, 4 bases at V and 7 bases at J, with 16 bases in the middle. The CDR3: CASSSAGRDGGYTF. DNA of the CDR3: TGTGCCAGCAGTTCCGCCGGGAGGGACGGTGGCTACACCTTC.

The chain carries TRBV5-1 and TRBJ1-5; D gene unclear. The V gene's germline CDR1 is SGHRS and CDR2 YFSETQ. V lost 0 bases and J lost 0, with 10 bases in between. The CDR3 spans 16 residues. CDR3 sequence: CASSLGTGNSNQPQHF. The CDR3, as DNA: TGCGCCAGCAGCTTGGGAACGGGAAATAGCAATCAGCCCCAGCATTTT. The full variable domain, its missing parts supplied by reference TRBV5-1 and TRBJ1-5, is KAGVTQTPRYLIKTRGQQVTLSCSPISGHRSVSWYQQTPGQGLQFLFEYFSETQRNKGNFPGRFSGRQFSNSRSEMNVSTLELGDSALYLCASSLGTGNSNQPQHFGDGTRLSIL.

CDR3: CASSPQTASTDTQYF. Written as DNA, the CDR3 is TGTGCCAGCAGTCCGCAGACAGCGAGCACAGATACGCAGTATTTT. The chain combines TRBV28 with TRBJ2-3; tentatively, D is TRBD1 (5 bases). CDR1 and CDR2 from the germline V gene are MDHEN and SYDVKM. Trimming left V 5 bases short and J 0 bases short, with 12 bases between. The CDR3 is 15 amino acids.

V is TRBV6-5 and J is TRBJ2-1; 8 bases match TRBD2. The junction had 12 bases not matched to a gene; V was cut back by 8 bases and J by 6 bases. The CDR3 is made up of 15 amino acids. CDR1 MNHEY and CDR2 SVGAGI come from the germline V gene. CDR3 sequence (DNA): TGTGCCAGCGGGGCGTGGACTAGCTCCGGCAATGAGCAGTTCTTC. Translating gives CASGAWTSSGNEQFF.

V and J are TRBV7-9 and TRBJ2-4; 14 bases map to TRBD2. CDR1 and CDR2 (germline): SEHNR, FQNEAQ (reference sequence). The CDR3 runs to 17 residues. Trimming cost V 1 base and J 1 base; bases outside gene matches: 0. This CDR3 reads CASSLGTSGRAKNIQYF. The CDR3 DNA follows: TGTGCCAGCAGCTTAGGGACTAGCGGGAGGGCCAAAAACATTCAGTACTTC.

This clone occurred a few times. The V gene is TRBV2, the J gene TRBJ1-3; D is uncertain. This CDR3 contains 14 residues. Deletions cut 7 bases from V and 0 bases from J, with 10 bases between. CDR1 and CDR2 (germline): SNHLY, FYNNEI. The CDR3 nucleotides are TGTGCCAGCACCCCACCTGGCTCTGGAAACACCATATATTTT. Translating it yields CASTPPGSGNTIYF.

This clone came up a few times. The chain joins TRBV5-1 to TRBJ2-1; 9 nucleotides line up with TRBD2. The CDR3 has 15 amino acids. The trim removed 0 bases at V and 7 bases at J, leaving 5 bases unmatched. CDR1 SGHRS and CDR2 YFSETQ come from the germline V gene. The CDR3 DNA is TGCGCCAGCAGCTTGGCCCTAGCGGGATTGAATGAGCAGTTCTTC. Its translation is CASSLALAGLNEQFF. Full variable domain (remainder filled in from reference TRBV5-1 and TRBJ2-1): KAGVTQTPRYLIKTRGQQVTLSCSPISGHRSVSWYQQTPGQGLQFLFEYFSETQRNKGNFPGRFSGRQFSNSRSEMNVSTLELGDSALYLCASSLALAGLNEQFFGPGTRLTVL.

The table lists this clone with a few counts. The chain recombines TRBV6-5 with TRBJ2-7; D is unclear. V was pared by 4 bases and J by 2 bases, with 9 bases between. This CDR3 region has 13 residues. Per germline, CDR1 MNHEY and CDR2 SVGAGI. CDR3 nucleotide sequence: TGTGCCAGCAGTTCCACCTCGACCTACGAGCAGTACTTC. Its protein is CASSSTSTYEQYF.

V usage is TRBV19 and J usage is TRBJ1-2, with 7 nucleotides matching TRBD1. Trimming cost V 6 bases and J 4 bases; bases outside gene matches: 8. Germline V gene data show CDR1 as LNHDA and CDR2 as SQIVND (reference sequence). The CDR3 is 14 amino acids. CDR3 loop: CASRRQGGSYGYTF. For the CDR3, the DNA is TGTGCCAGTAGGAGACAGGGCGGATCCTATGGCTACACCTTC.

The chain recombines TRBV30 with TRBJ2-7; the match to TRBD2 covers 10 bases. The CDR3 extends over 13 amino acids. Unmatched junction bases numbered 7, after V lost 4 bases and J lost 7 bases. Germline V gene sequence: CDR1 GTSNPN, CDR2 SVGIG (reference sequence). CDR3 residues: CAWTAGGVGEQYF. The CDR3 DNA is TGTGCCTGGACAGCGGGAGGGGTGGGAGAGCAGTACTTC.

The rearrangement links TRBV5-6 to TRBJ2-7, with 10 bases that match TRBD1. The germline gives CDR1 SGHDT, CDR2 YYEEEE. The CDR3 runs 12 residues. V gave up 3 bases and J gave up 6 bases; unmatched junction bases: 0. This CDR3 is CASSWTGGEQYF. DNA for the CDR3: TGTGCCAGCAGCTGGACAGGGGGCGAGCAGTACTTC.

The chain uses TRBV4-1 and TRBJ2-5; 9 nucleotides line up with TRBD2. The end of the DNA is better explained by TRBJ2-7, so the J call may be wrong. From germline, CDR1 is MGHRA and CDR2 YSYEKL. This CDR3 comprises 16 residues. The CDR3 DNA follows: TGCGCCAGCAGCCCAATCCCTAGCGGGGCCCGCTACGAGCAGTACTTC. Protein sequence: CASSPIPSGARYEQYF.

The J gene is TRBJ1-5, the V gene TRBV18; D may be TRBD1 (6 bases). The CDR3 has 15 amino acids. CDR1 is KGHSH, CDR2 LQKENI, per germline. Trimming removed 4 bases at V and 3 bases at J, with 13 bases between. CDR3 coding DNA: TGTGCCAGCTCACGCGGAGGGGGTGCCAATCAGCCCCAGCATTTT. Translation: CASSRGGGANQPQHF.

This CDR3 is CASSSGDPYTDTQYF. In DNA form, the CDR3 reads TGTGCCAGCAGCTCCGGGGACCCTTACACAGATACGCAGTATTTT. This chain joins TRBV7-2 and TRBJ2-3; possibly TRBD1 or TRBD2 for D (5 bases each). The V end was cut by 4 bases, the J end by 2 bases, with 13 bases between. Germline CDR1 reads SGHTA; CDR2 reads FQGNSA. The CDR3 consists of 15 residues.

The chain combines TRBV4-3 with TRBJ1-3; tentatively, D is TRBD1 (6 bases). CDR3 length: 14 residues. The germline gives CDR1 LGHNA, CDR2 YSLEER. Deletions cut 0 bases from V and 4 bases from J, with 7 bases between. CDR3 residues: CASSQEGQGNTIYF. CDR3 sequence (DNA): TGCGCCAGCAGCCAAGAAGGACAGGGAAACACCATATATTTT.

The V gene is TRBV10-3, the J gene TRBJ2-1; 7 positions match TRBD1. There are 13 residues in the CDR3. J was trimmed by 9 bases and V by 10 bases; bases with no gene match: 12. CDR1 is ENHRY and CDR2 is SYGVKD in the germline V gene. Written as DNA, the CDR3 is TGTGCCACAGAAGGGGGCCTGGGGATTGAGCAGTTCTTC. As protein: CATEGGLGIEQFF.